This T cell receptor (beta chain) was observed in a study of T cells after yellow fever vaccination. This clonotype was counted ten times or more. One entry per CDR3 protein results from TCRdb running MiXCR on the 5' RACE reads. The sample has around 340,000 distinct CDR3 sequences; more than 8.5% are singletons. The CDR3 loop spans 14 amino acids. The V end lost 5 bases, the J end lost 0 bases, and 11 bases lay between the germline ends. The clonotype was recovered from a man younger than 35 who received the YFV17D yellow fever vaccine. The V call is TRBV12-3 or TRBV12-4, the J call TRBJ2-7; D could derive from TRBD1 or TRBD2 (5 bases each). Sequences were derived from PBMCs, sampled on the day of the first yellow fever vaccination. The CDR3 spells CASSKEGSSYEQYF. In DNA form, the CDR3 reads TGTGCCAGCAGTAAAGAGGGGAGCTCCTACGAGCAGTACTTC.